Shown below are 5 T cell receptor beta chains from a single sample sequenced in a study of shared clonotypes between healthy human individuals. Assay: immunoSEQ multiplex PCR; the TCRdb copy retains only in-frame clones and omits some. The sample lists about 2 million clones, 95% occurring once. Sequenced: naive CD4+ T cells sorted from blood. Subset of the sample: CD45RA+ positively selected. The origin of the receptors is a man aged 18 to 35 in good health.

The chain is built from TRBV7-2 and TRBJ2-7, with D unclear. Germline V gives CDR1 SGHTA, CDR2 FQGNSA. V lost 7 bases and J lost 5, with 12 bases in between. The CDR3 is 12 residues long. The CDR3 loop is CASTRTYHEQYF. CDR3 coding DNA: TGTGCCAGCACCCGGACCTACCACGAGCAGTACTTC.

The chain uses TRBV28 and TRBJ2-7, with D uncertain. The CDR3 consists of 13 residues. Germline V CDR1 and CDR2: MDHEN, SYDVKM. V was trimmed by 6 bases and J by 4 bases, leaving 13 bases between them. The chain's CDR3 is CASSKAGSYEQYF. In DNA form, the CDR3 reads TGTGCCAGCAGCAAAGCCGGGTCTTACGAGCAGTACTTC.

Points on this clone: The sample has other DNA sequences that encode this CDR3 too. The V and J genes are TRBV18 and TRBJ1-1; D ambiguous. Germline CDR1 KGHSH, CDR2 LQKENI. CDR3 size: 14 residues. The V gene lost 3 bases and the J gene lost 0 bases, with 8 bases spanning the gap. CDR3 region: CASSPSRMNTEAFF. The CDR3 DNA reads as TGTGCCAGCTCACCCTCGAGAATGAACACTGAAGCTTTCTTT.

The gene calls are TRBV7-2 and TRBJ1-4; D is perhaps TRBD1 (5 bases). The CDR3 has 15 residues. Deletions cut 5 bases from V and 4 bases from J, with 14 bases between. Germline CDR1 and CDR2: SGHTA and FQGNSA. CDR3 amino acids: CASSIRGLSNEKLFF. The DNA of the CDR3 is TGTGCCAGCAGCATCCGGGGCCTAAGTAATGAAAAACTGTTTTTT.

Of note for this clone: A much bigger clone sits one base away, suggesting this may be a read error. This specimen includes other DNA sequences encoding the same CDR3. This chain uses TRBV4-1 with TRBJ1-1; D is unclear. The germline V gene encodes CDR1 MGHRA and CDR2 YSYEKL. The CDR3 consists of 16 residues. The CDR3 DNA sequence: TGCGCCAGCAGCCAGACCGGAATAGAGCGGGCCACTGAAGCTTTCTTC. Its translation is CASSQTGIERATEAFF.